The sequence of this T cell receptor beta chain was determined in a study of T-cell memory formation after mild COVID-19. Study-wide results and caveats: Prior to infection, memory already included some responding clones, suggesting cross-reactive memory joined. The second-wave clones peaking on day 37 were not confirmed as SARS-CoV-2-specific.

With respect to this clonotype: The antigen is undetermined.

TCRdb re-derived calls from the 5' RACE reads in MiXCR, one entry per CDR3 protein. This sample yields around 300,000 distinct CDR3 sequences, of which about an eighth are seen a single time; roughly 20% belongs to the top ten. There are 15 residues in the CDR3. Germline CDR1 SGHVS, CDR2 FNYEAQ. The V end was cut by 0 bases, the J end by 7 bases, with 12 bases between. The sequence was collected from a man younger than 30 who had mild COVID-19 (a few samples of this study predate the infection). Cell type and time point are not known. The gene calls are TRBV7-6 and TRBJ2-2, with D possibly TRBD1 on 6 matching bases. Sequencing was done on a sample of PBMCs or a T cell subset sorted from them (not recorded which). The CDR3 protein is CASSLAWGLGGELFF. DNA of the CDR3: TGTGCCAGCAGCTTAGCGTGGGGGCTGGGCGGGGAGCTGTTTTTT.